This T cell receptor beta chain is drawn from a study of blood T cell repertoires in COVID-19. Study summary: Samples came from the United States, Italy and Spain, spanning acute and convalescent COVID-19. T cells, B-cell-depleted T cells, or PBMCs supplied cDNA or gDNA.

Authors' data handling: The assay estimated nucleated cells by amplifying reference gene primers. Clones were read by immunoSEQ multiplex PCR, and TCRdb kept only the in-frame ones, dropping some. V and J calls and clone size are those listed in that table; D and trimming were worked out from the DNA. The profile shows about 130,000 clones, approximately 80% of them singletons. The germline V gene encodes CDR1 MNHNS and CDR2 SASEGT. Between the trimmed V and J ends, which lost 1 base and 4 bases, there was a span of 8 bases. The CDR3 is 13 amino acids. Comment on this clone: The same CDR3 can be traced to other DNA sequences in this sample.

The chain employs TRBV6-1 and TRBJ2-7, with a weak D call TRBD2 (5 bases). Sequencing was done on a sample of peripheral blood. This TCR was recovered from a man in his 60s who had recovered from COVID-19. CDR3 region: CASSEGGSYEQYF. CDR3 nucleotides: TGTGCCAGCAGTGAAGGAGGGAGTTACGAGCAGTACTTC.